The 10 T cell receptor beta chains below all came from one sample that was sequenced in a study of T cell changes during pregnancy in multiple sclerosis. The data were produced by immunoSEQ multiplex PCR, yet TCRdb's version contains in-frame clones alone and is incomplete. The sample lists fewer than 85,000 clones; around nine tenths were seen once. Sequencing was performed on peripheral blood, taken in the second trimester of pregnancy. Every receptor here comes from a female donor with multiple sclerosis, enrolled in a pregnancy study.

This chain uses TRBV11-3 with TRBJ2-3; 7 bases map to TRBD1. CDR1 and CDR2 (germline): SGHNT, YENEEA. The V gene end was trimmed by 5 bases and the J gene end by 0 bases; junction bases not matched to a gene: 11. The CDR3 is 17 amino acids. The CDR3 reads CASSSLPGQMSTDTQYF. CDR3 nucleotides: TGTGCCAGCAGCAGTCTACCGGGACAGATGAGCACAGATACGCAGTATTTT.

This sequence joins TRBV7-2 and TRBJ2-3; tentatively, D is TRBD2 (5 bases). V lost 6 bases, J lost 4 bases, and 8 bases lay in between. Germline V CDR1 and CDR2: SGHTA, FQGNSA. The CDR3 runs 12 residues. The DNA for the CDR3 is TGTGCCAGCAGTTCCGGGGCAGATACGCAGTATTTT. As protein: CASSSGADTQYF.

The J gene is TRBJ2-5, the V gene TRBV6-1; D is possibly TRBD2 (6 bases). V was shortened by 9 bases and J by 4 bases, with 12 bases between the two germline ends. The CDR3 extends over 12 amino acids. Germline assignment: CDR1 MNHNS and CDR2 SASEGT. In nucleotides, the CDR3 is TGTGCCAGTGGGGGGTCTCGAGAGACCCAGTACTTC. Amino acid sequence: CASGGSRETQYF.

The chain employs TRBV2 and TRBJ1-1, with 11 bases matching TRBD1. The CDR3 consists of 14 residues. Germline assignment: CDR1 SNHLY and CDR2 FYNNEI. Losses at the gene ends were 4 bases for V and 4 bases for J; bases not matched to a gene: 2. DNA for the CDR3: TGTGCCAGCAGTGCGGGACAGGGGGTCACTGAAGCTTTCTTT. Protein product: CASSAGQGVTEAFF.

The V and J genes are TRBV29-1 and TRBJ1-2, with 8 bases aligning to TRBD1. This CDR3 region has 12 residues. Trimming cost V 7 bases and J 6 bases; bases outside gene matches: 7. Germline V gene data show CDR1 as SQVTM and CDR2 as ANQGSEA. As DNA, the CDR3 is TGCAGCGGCCAAGGACAGGGCGATGGCTACACCTTC. It is translated as CSGQGQGDGYTF. Full variable domain (remainder filled in from reference TRBV29-1 and TRBJ1-2): SAVISQKPSRDICQRGTSLTIQCQVDSQVTMMFWYRQQPGQSLTLIATANQGSEATYESGFVIDKFPISRPNLTFSTLTVSNMSPEDSSIYLCSGQGQGDGYTFGSGTRLTVV.

This sequence joins TRBV28 and TRBJ1-2; D gene uncertain. V was shortened by 5 bases and J by 5 bases, with 18 bases between the two germline ends. The germline V gene has CDR1 MDHEN and CDR2 SYDVKM. CDR3 length equals 15 residues. As DNA, the CDR3 is TGTGCCAGCAGTCCTCGAGACCCATCGGGGTATGGCTACACCTTC. It yields the protein CASSPRDPSGYGYTF.

This sequence joins TRBV2 and TRBJ2-4, with a tentative D call TRBD2 (6 bases). V dropped 6 bases and J dropped 0 bases, with 12 bases sitting between them. The CDR3 totals 15 residues. Germline V CDR1 and CDR2: SNHLY, FYNNEI. Here the CDR3 DNA reads TGTGCCAGCAGGGAGGGACGGCTAGCCAAAAACATTCAGTACTTC. This translates into CASREGRLAKNIQYF.

There are a few counts of this clone. The gene calls are TRBV28 and TRBJ1-2; D perhaps matches TRBD1 (6 bases). Deletions cut 7 bases from V and 5 bases from J, with 11 bases between. CDR1 is MDHEN, CDR2 SYDVKM, per germline. This CDR3 spans 12 amino acids. The CDR3 DNA reads as TGTGCCAGCATGACACAGGGTTATGGCTACACCTTC. Translating it yields CASMTQGYGYTF.

The V gene is TRBV7-8, the J gene TRBJ2-3; possibly TRBD1 for D (5 bases). CDR3 length: 16 amino acids. The V gene lost 3 bases and the J gene lost 0 bases, with 13 bases spanning the gap. Germline V gene sequence: CDR1 SGHVS, CDR2 FQNEAQ. CDR3 nucleotide sequence: TGTGCCAGCAGCTTGGTTAACTACAGGAGCACAGATACGCAGTATTTT. As protein: CASSLVNYRSTDTQYF.

This chain uses TRBV6-1 with TRBJ1-3; D remains ambiguous. There are 14 residues in the CDR3. V was trimmed by 1 base and J by 5 bases, leaving 9 bases between them. Germline-derived CDR1 and CDR2 are MNHNS and SASEGT. The CDR3 sequence: CASSEVADRNTIYF. The CDR3 nucleotides are TGTGCCAGCAGTGAAGTCGCAGACAGAAACACCATATATTTT.